These T cell receptor beta chains were read from a single sample in a study of control samples from healthy donors and cancer patients. TCRdb keeps only in-frame clones here, not all; method: immunoSEQ multiplex PCR. The table records 93,000 or so clones, approximately 90% of them present only once. Sequenced material: PBMCs. These receptors all come from a man aged 55 to 70 with lung cancer. Both conserved end residues are part of each CDR3. A D gene is named only where the DNA matches it firmly. Not every row has a clone size; where given, it reads once, few, many or a size class.

d_gene	v_gene	j_gene	abundance	CDR3aa	CDR3nt
NA	TRBV6-6	TRBJ2-4	NA	CSTKGQGERAKNIQYF	TGCTCTACAAAGGGGCAGGGAGAGCGAGCCAAAAACATTCAGTACTTC
NA	TRBV5-8	TRBJ2-2	NA	CASSLWAGVTGELFF	TGTGCCAGCAGCTTGTGGGCAGGGGTCACCGGGGAGCTGTTTTTT
TRBD1	TRBV6-5	TRBJ2-3	NA	CASRGTGGGTQYF	TGTGCCAGCCGGGGGACAGGTGGGGGTACGCAGTATTTT
NA	TRBV7-2	TRBJ2-5	NA	CASSLRQGETQYF	TGTGCCAGCAGCTTACGGCAGGGAGAGACCCAGTACTTC
NA	TRBV5-6	TRBJ2-3	NA	CASSLDKLSTSTDTQYF	TGTGCCAGCAGCTTGGACAAACTTAGTACTAGCACAGATACGCAGTATTTT
TRBD2	TRBV7-7	TRBJ2-5	NA	CASSPRPGLAGNQETQYF	TGTGCCAGCAGCCCCAGACCCGGACTAGCGGGGAACCAAGAGACCCAGTACTTC
NA	TRBV12-3/TRBV12-4	TRBJ2-5	NA	CASSLGGQETQYF	TGTGCCAGCAGTTTAGGGGGACAAGAGACCCAGTACTTC
TRBD1	TRBV18	TRBJ2-7	NA	CASSTSGTGGYEQYF	TGTGCCAGCTCAACTTCCGGGACAGGAGGCTACGAGCAGTACTTC
TRBD1	TRBV27	TRBJ1-1	NA	CASSSQGGNTEAFF	TGTGCCAGCAGTTCACAGGGGGGGAACACTGAAGCTTTCTTT
NA	TRBV9	TRBJ2-2	NA	CASSVLGNTGELFF	TGTGCCAGCAGCGTACTCGGAAACACCGGGGAGCTGTTTTTT
TRBD1	TRBV5-4	TRBJ2-7	NA	CASSPEGTELQERPYEQYF	TGTGCCAGCAGCCCGGAAGGGACAGAGTTACAGGAAAGACCCTACGAGCAGTACTTC
NA	TRBV7-3	TRBJ2-3	NA	CASSLGGATDTQYF	TGTGCCAGCAGCTTAGGGGGGGCCACAGATACGCAGTATTTT
NA	TRBV19	TRBJ2-2	once	CASKVGRELFF	TGTGCCAGTAAAGTAGGCCGGGAGCTGTTTTTT
NA	TRBV5-6	TRBJ1-4	few	CASSLNLIREKLFF	TGTGCCAGCAGCTTGAATCTTATACGGGAAAAACTGTTTTTT
NA	TRBV10-1	TRBJ2-7	NA	CASSESTDYEQYF	TGCGCCAGCAGTGAGTCGACGGACTACGAGCAGTACTTC
NA	TRBV5-1	TRBJ2-1	NA	CASSLVGGNEQFF	TGCGCCAGCAGCTTGGTGGGTGGCAATGAGCAGTTCTTC
NA	TRBV7-9	TRBJ1-2	NA	CASSPAGEKSGYTF	TGTGCCAGCAGCCCAGCGGGGGAGAAGAGCGGCTACACCTTC